This TCR beta chain came from a study of blood T cell repertoires in COVID-19. Study information: Sources were T cells, B-cell-depleted T cells, or PBMCs; the material itself was cDNA or gDNA.

Trimming removed 6 bases from V and 8 bases from J, with 17 bases in between. Germline values: CDR1 MDHEN, CDR2 SYDVKM. The length of the CDR3 is 13 residues. The authors' processing: Amplification from reference gene primers served as the basis for estimated nucleated cell counts. Sequencing was performed with immunoSEQ multiplex PCR; in TCRdb, only in-frame clones are kept and a portion is missing. D and trimming were read from the DNA, whereas the V and J calls and clone size are those reported in that table. The sample lists over 150,000 clones, 65% to 90% occurring once. V is TRBV28 and J is TRBJ2-7; maybe TRBD2 (6 bases). The sample was peripheral blood. The TCR comes from a man aged 50 to 59 with active or convalescent COVID-19. The CDR3 nucleotides are TGTGCCAGCAGCCCGGGACTTAGCCTGCAGCAGTACTTC. Translation: CASSPGLSLQQYF.